A single sample gave rise to the 8 T cell receptor beta chains below, sequenced in a study of naive and memory T cell subsets. Four PCR rounds used nested alpha and beta constant region primers plus the SP2 primer. TCRdb ran MiXCR on the 5' RACE reads and lists one entry per CDR3 protein. The data show 55,000 to 65,000 distinct CDR3 sequences, approximately 8% seen once. An oligonucleotide containing a UMI was ligated to the 3' end of TCR cDNA. These receptors all come from a female donor in good health.

This clonotype showed up many times. The chain links TRBV5-1 to TRBJ2-7; no definite D call. V was cut by 5 bases and J by 0 bases, with 9 bases left in between. The length of the CDR3 is 13 residues. The germline V gene encodes CDR1 SGHRS and CDR2 YFSETQ. CDR3 sequence: CASSEGPSYEQYF. The CDR3 nucleotides are TGCGCCAGCAGTGAAGGGCCCTCCTACGAGCAGTACTTC.

This clonotype was picked up many times. V and J are TRBV7-2 and TRBJ2-3; D gene unclear. Trimming cost V 4 bases and J 0 bases, with 2 bases left between them. The CDR3 sequence is 12 residues long. CDR1 SGHTA and CDR2 FQGNSA come from the germline V gene. CDR3 region: CASSYSTDTQYF. Here the CDR3 DNA reads TGTGCCAGCAGCTATAGCACAGATACGCAGTATTTT.

This rearrangement joins TRBV7-2 to TRBJ1-1, with no clear D. The ends were cut back, 5 bases at V and 4 bases at J, with 20 bases in the middle. Germline V lookup: CDR1 SGHTA, CDR2 FQGNSA. The CDR3 is 16 residues long. The CDR3 loop reads CASSPQGRTAGTEAFF. The CDR3 coding sequence is TGTGCCAGCAGCCCCCAAGGGAGGACGGCGGGCACTGAAGCTTTCTTT.

This clonotype was seen at least ten times. This chain links TRBV9 with TRBJ1-1; D is ambiguous. Trimming removed 0 bases from V and 12 bases from J, with 0 bases in between. The CDR3 totals 8 residues. Germline V gene sequence: CDR1 SGDLS, CDR2 YYNGEE. CDR3 in amino acids: CASSVAFF. In nucleotides, the CDR3 is TGTGCCAGCAGCGTAGCTTTCTTT.

By sample fraction, this clonotype is medium-sized. The chain joins TRBV3-1 to TRBJ1-5, with 7 bases lining up with TRBD1. The V gene end was trimmed by 4 bases and the J gene end by 2 bases; junction bases not matched to a gene: 2. Germline CDR1 LGHDT, CDR2 YNNKEL (reference sequence). This CDR3 spans 14 amino acids. Written as DNA, the CDR3 is TGTGCCAGCAGCCTTGGACAGGGCAATCAGCCCCAGCATTTT. Its translation is CASSLGQGNQPQHF.

This clonotype was observed a few times. V gene TRBV6-5 combines with J gene TRBJ1-1; 8 bases map to TRBD1. There are 12 residues in the CDR3. The V gene end was trimmed by 4 bases and the J gene end by 11 bases; junction bases not matched to a gene: 6. Germline V gene data show CDR1 as MNHEY and CDR2 as SVGAGI. The CDR3 bases are TGTGCCAGCAGTTCTTTACAGGGGGAGGCTTTCTTT. Its translation is CASSSLQGEAFF.

Many counts were recorded for this clonotype. This chain links TRBV6-5 with TRBJ2-4; TRBD1 agrees at 7 bases. Germline V gene data show CDR1 as MNHEY and CDR2 as SVGAGI. This CDR3 comprises 16 residues. Trimming removed 5 bases from V and 1 base from J; junction bases left unmatched: 8. In nucleotides, the CDR3 is TGTGCCAGCAGTCCGCTAAGGGGGCCGGCCAAAAACATTCAGTACTTC. Protein: CASSPLRGPAKNIQYF.

This clonotype has a count of ten or more. The V and J genes are TRBV29-1 and TRBJ2-1; TRBD2 agrees at 8 bases. The CDR3 runs to 14 residues. The J segment lost 3 bases and the V segment lost 4 bases, leaving 5 bases of the junction unmatched. Germline V gene sequence: CDR1 SQVTM, CDR2 ANQGSEA. Here the CDR3 DNA reads TGCAGCGTTGGAGCGGGAGACATCTACAATGAGCAGTTCTTC. Translation gives CSVGAGDIYNEQFF.